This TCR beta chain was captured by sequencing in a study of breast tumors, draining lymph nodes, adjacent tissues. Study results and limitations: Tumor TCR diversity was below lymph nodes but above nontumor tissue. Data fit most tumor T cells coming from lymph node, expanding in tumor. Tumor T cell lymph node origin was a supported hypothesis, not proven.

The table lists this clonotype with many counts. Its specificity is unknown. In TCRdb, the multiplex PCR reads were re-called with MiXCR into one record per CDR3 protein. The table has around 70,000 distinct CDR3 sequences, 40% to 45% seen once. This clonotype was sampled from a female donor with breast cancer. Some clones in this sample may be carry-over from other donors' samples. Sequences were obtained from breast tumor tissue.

The DNA for the CDR3 is TGCAGTGCTTTTAGGGGAGGGACAGGGGGCAATCAGCCCCAGCATTTT. It codes for CSAFRGGTGGNQPQHF. This chain joins TRBV20-1 and TRBJ1-5; 10 nucleotides line up with TRBD1. Germline values: CDR1 DFQATT, CDR2 SNEGSKA (reference sequence). Trimming removed 5 bases from V and 2 bases from J; junction bases left unmatched: 9. The CDR3 runs to 16 residues.